This T cell receptor beta chain came from a study of blood T cell repertoires in COVID-19. Study at large: The United States, Italy and Spain provided the acute and convalescent COVID-19 samples. T cells, B-cell-depleted T cells, or PBMCs provided the cDNA or gDNA that served as material.

The V end was cut by 4 bases, the J end by 2 bases, with 8 bases between. This CDR3 is built from 13 residues. Germline V gene data show CDR1 as SNHLY and CDR2 as FYNNEI. Authors' data handling: Estimation of nucleated cell counts relied on the amplification of reference gene primers. Libraries were prepared by immunoSEQ multiplex PCR; TCRdb keeps only in-frame clonotypes and omits some of them. V and J calls and clone size are those listed in that table; D and trimming were worked out from the DNA. This sample carries 65,000 to 80,000 clones, approximately 85% of them seen once, and the ten largest clones take under 30%.

What was sequenced was peripheral blood. The chain uses TRBV2 and TRBJ2-5; no reliable D call. This clonotype was obtained from a human donor in a cohort sampled during active COVID-19. The CDR3 spells CASSVRRQETQYF. The CDR3 DNA is TGTGCCAGCAGTGTGCGGAGACAAGAGACCCAGTACTTC.